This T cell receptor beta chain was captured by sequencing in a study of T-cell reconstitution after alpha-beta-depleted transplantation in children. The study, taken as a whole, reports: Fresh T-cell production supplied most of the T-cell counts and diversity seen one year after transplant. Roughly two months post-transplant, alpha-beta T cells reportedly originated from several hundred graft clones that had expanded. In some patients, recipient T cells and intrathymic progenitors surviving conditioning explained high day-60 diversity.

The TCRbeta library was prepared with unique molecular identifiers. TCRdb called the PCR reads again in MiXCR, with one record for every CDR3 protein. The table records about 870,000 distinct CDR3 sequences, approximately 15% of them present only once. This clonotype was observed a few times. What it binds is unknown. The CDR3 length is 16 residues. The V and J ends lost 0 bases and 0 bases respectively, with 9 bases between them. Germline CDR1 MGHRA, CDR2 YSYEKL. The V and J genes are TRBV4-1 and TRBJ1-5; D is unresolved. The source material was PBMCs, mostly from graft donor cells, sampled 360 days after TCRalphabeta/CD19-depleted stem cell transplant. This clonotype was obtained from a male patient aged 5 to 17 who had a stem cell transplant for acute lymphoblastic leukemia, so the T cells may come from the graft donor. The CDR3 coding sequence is TGCGCCAGCAGCCAAGACCCGACCTATAGCAATCAGCCCCAGCATTTT. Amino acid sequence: CASSQDPTYSNQPQHF.